This T cell receptor (beta chain) was sequenced during a study of T cell responses to AZD1222 COVID-19 vaccine (dated by TCRdb to the early 2020s). Study-wide context: AZD1222 recipients given second doses at about 4 weeks or at about 12 weeks were pooled, since spike-specific TCR depth and breadth were not found to differ between the two schedules. A total of 230 to 250 trial participants underwent TCR sequencing, of whom 207 received two doses of AZD1222 and approximately 25 received two doses of the MenACWY control vaccine. Enrollment into the trials was organized by age into subgroups of 18-55, 56-69 and 70-plus years, and those subgroups contained roughly 150, 30 and 60 TCR-sequenced participants, respectively.

This sample's time point label indicates: baseline before first vaccination. Vaccinee samples came from UK trials COV001 and COV002, including a single-blind randomized controlled phase 2/3 trial of AZD1222 (ChAdOx1 nCoV-19) in healthy adults. For TCRbeta chain sequencing, PBMC samples from trial participants were taken at day 0 and at day 28 after the second dose. The CDR3 regions of human TCRbeta chains were analyzed by immunosequencing. The study's own analysis went as follows. Repertoire TCRs were checked for matches against a reference library of SARS-CoV-2-specific TCRs that had been generated using the MIRA antigen-specificity platform. Breadth was defined as the fraction of unique TCRs that were SARS-CoV-2-associated. Depth was defined as the fraction of total T cells that were SARS-CoV-2-associated. Each spike-specific TCR was assigned to its reactive spike region and to a CD4 or CD8 class using the MIRA data. Log10-transformed breadth and depth values were compared by one-way ANOVA with Sidak's multiple comparisons tests. This is the immuneACCESS table as TCRdb keeps it, with only in-frame sequences that have V and J called. A part of the clones is gone; compared with another copy, unresolved V genes explain less than half, and the rest is unexplained. Clonal size and the V and J genes are those of that table, whereas D and trimming came from the DNA. Counted in this sample were tens of thousands of clones; about nine tenths of them appeared once. The ten biggest clones cover approximately 5.8% of the sample.

Note on this clone: Its antigen has not been determined. Per-base quality was not reported, and no clone a single base away is much larger than it.

The study at large found these results: Spike-specific TCR breadth and depth rose significantly after two AZD1222 doses compared with day 0 and with MenACWY recipients. No day 14 peak-response samples were available, so repertoires were characterized only after the peak T cell response. Most participants were white British and females outnumbered males, and the authors suggested that clonal diversity may have been underestimated. The 56-69-year group was small, and its depth increase did not reach significance, likely because of low power. Conclusions about previously exposed vaccinees are limited because only five to seven AZD1222 recipients were SARS-CoV-2 seropositive at baseline. Reportedly, almost half of the unique spike-specific TCRs recognized epitopes lying outside the regions that are mutated in the B.1.351 and B.1.1.7 variants. Vaccine-associated CD4 TCRs spanned the whole spike protein, with dominant responses in regions 160-218 and 743-854.

Cut back by 2 bases and 0 bases, the V and J ends lie 7 bases apart. CDR1 and CDR2 were assigned from the germline V gene as MNHNS and SASEGT. The CDR3 runs 15 amino acids, cysteine and phenylalanine included. This entry keeps only the CDR3 DNA: 45 bases, framed from base 1. This clonotype originated in an adult in good health. The sequence is built from TRBV6-1 and TRBJ2-2; no D segment can be confidently identified. Sequences were derived from peripheral blood, sampled on day 0 of AZD1222 vaccination. CDR3 reads: CASSELASNTGELFF. Read as DNA, the sequence is TGTGCCAGCAGTGAACTGGCGTCGAACACCGGGGAGCTGTTTTTT.